This T cell receptor (beta chain) was sequenced in a study of early T cells in non-severe SARS-CoV-2 infection. Study information: Sequenced material consisted of bulk RNA (from unsorted whole blood), and chains were unpaired. Regarding the study as a whole: Anti-spike CD8 responses were favored by VDJdb matching, which missed private and CD4 specificities.

Individual cDNA molecules each received unique molecular identifiers attached to them. Via MiXCR, TCRdb re-called the 5' RACE reads, giving one row per CDR3 protein. This table has 75,000 to 100,000 distinct CDR3 sequences, roughly 15% appearing once. From germline, CDR1 is KGHSH and CDR2 LQKENI. CDR3 length: 16 amino acids. The V end was cut by 6 bases, the J end by 5 bases, with 22 bases between. This clonotype was seen a few times. As yet, its antigen is unknown. The chain links TRBV18 to TRBJ1-1; TRBD1 is a possible D gene (6 bases). Sequencing was carried out using whole blood. The TCR sequence derives from an adult who was a healthcare worker with PCR-confirmed SARS-CoV-2 infection or an uninfected control (not recorded which). This chain's CDR3 is CASSPLLTGRGTEAFF. Here the CDR3 DNA reads TGTGCCAGCTCCCCCCTACTTACAGGGAGAGGGACTGAAGCTTTCTTT. The variable domain in full, with the rest retrieved from reference TRBV18 and TRBJ1-1, is NAGVMQNPRHLVRRRGQEARLRCSPMKGHSHVYWYRQLPEEGLKFMVYLQKENIIDESGMPKERFSAEFPKEGPSILRIQQVVRGDSAAYFCASSPLLTGRGTEAFFGQGTRLTVV.